This TCR beta chain was sequenced for a study of cytotoxic CD8 clonotypes in ibrutinib-treated CLL. The V gene's germline CDR1 is SGDLS and CDR2 YYNGEE. V lost 0 bases and J lost 2, with 8 bases in between. The CDR3 is 15 amino acids. Investigators sought sequencing depths of between 1 in 200,000 and 1 in 1 million T cells. Only in-frame clones appear in the TCRdb table, and some are missing; sequencing was by immunoSEQ multiplex PCR. The sample has about 200,000 clones, about four fifths seen once. Turning to this clone: The sample contains more than one DNA sequence encoding this CDR3.

This TCR was sampled from a human donor with chronic lymphocytic leukemia. The sequencing used PBMCs, collected after 12 months of ibrutinib treatment. The chain is built from TRBV9 and TRBJ2-2; a weak D match, TRBD2 (6 bases). The CDR3 reads CASSVGGLNTGELFF. The CDR3 nucleotides read TGTGCCAGCAGCGTAGGGGGACTTAACACCGGGGAGCTGTTTTTT.